Presented here are 11 T cell receptor beta chains from one specimen sequenced in a study of siplizumab effects on memory and regulatory T cells. Data came from immunoSEQ multiplex PCR; TCRdb stores just in-frame clones and leaves some out. The sample consists of around 99,000 clones, around 92% of them appearing once. The material sequenced was Tregs sorted from blood. The source is a human donor in good health.

DNA of the CDR3: TGCGCCAGCAGCTTGGTGGCTAGCGGGGCCTCAGATACGCAGTATTTT. Its protein product is CASSLVASGASDTQYF. The chain has TRBV5-1 and TRBJ2-3; 9 bases line up with TRBD2. The CDR3 length is 16 residues. V shed 0 bases and J 4 bases; nucleotides not matched to a gene: 6. Germline loops: CDR1 SGHRS, CDR2 YFSETQ. The full variable domain, with the rest looked up from reference TRBV5-1 and TRBJ2-3, is KAGVTQTPRYLIKTRGQQVTLSCSPISGHRSVSWYQQTPGQGLQFLFEYFSETQRNKGNFPGRFSGRQFSNSRSEMNVSTLELGDSALYLCASSLVASGASDTQYFGPGTRLTVL.

The chain uses TRBV27 and TRBJ1-1, with D hard to call. CDR1 and CDR2 from the germline V gene are MNHEY and SMNVEV (reference sequence). The CDR3 has 13 residues. V was pared by 3 bases and J by 9 bases, with 14 bases between. The CDR3 spells CASSLREEVKAFF. CDR3 bases: TGTGCCAGCAGTTTGCGGGAGGAAGTCAAAGCTTTCTTT.

This chain uses TRBV5-1 with TRBJ2-1; 12 bases line up with TRBD2. CDR1 is SGHRS and CDR2 is YFSETQ in the germline V gene. The CDR3 contains 23 residues. V was pared by 0 bases and J by 2 bases, with 21 bases of the junction left unmatched. The CDR3 reads CASSLVALHWTSGKPNPYNEQFF. For the CDR3, the DNA is TGCGCCAGCAGCTTGGTAGCCCTTCACTGGACTAGCGGGAAGCCCAATCCCTACAATGAGCAGTTCTTC.

This rearrangement joins TRBV5-4 to TRBJ1-2; TRBD1 might be the D (5 bases). The CDR3 has 12 amino acids. Trimming removed 1 base from V and 13 bases from J, with 14 bases in between. Germline CDR1 and CDR2: SGHNT and YYREEE (reference sequence). This CDR3 reads CASSLSGQAGTF. In DNA form, the CDR3 reads TGTGCCAGCAGCTTGTCAGGGCAGGCTGGCACCTTC.

The chain carries TRBV6-6 and TRBJ2-3, with 7 bases matching TRBD2. CDR3 length: 15 amino acids. J was trimmed by 2 bases and V by 8 bases; bases with no gene match: 10. Germline CDR1 is MNHNY and CDR2 is SVGAGI (reference sequence). The CDR3 here is CASGLISGSTDTQYF. The CDR3 bases are TGTGCCAGCGGACTTATTAGCGGGTCCACAGATACGCAGTATTTT.

The CDR3 DNA reads TGTGCCAGTCGGAGGGGGGGAGCCCGGAACACCGGGGAGCTGTTTTTT. This translates into CASRRGGARNTGELFF. The chain joins TRBV19 to TRBJ2-2; D is possibly TRBD2 (7 bases). CDR1 and CDR2 from the germline V gene are LNHDA and SQIVND (reference sequence). Trimming stripped 8 bases from V and 1 base from J, with 17 bases between. This CDR3 has 16 residues.

This clone was counted once. The chain is built from TRBV6-5 and TRBJ1-3; D is unclear. CDR1 and CDR2 (germline): MNHEY, SVGAGI. The CDR3 runs 15 residues. Trimming stripped 5 bases from V and 0 bases from J, with 11 bases between. The CDR3 sequence is CASSGSVVSGNTIYF. CDR3 in DNA: TGTGCCAGCAGTGGGAGCGTGGTCTCTGGAAACACCATATATTTT.

The chain is built from TRBV25-1 and TRBJ2-1; TRBD2 is a possible D gene (6 bases). The V end lost 2 bases, the J end lost 4 bases, and 15 bases lay between the germline ends. Germline V gene data show CDR1 as MGHDK and CDR2 as SYGVNS. The CDR3 contains 16 residues. The CDR3 protein is CASSEPGVLGYNEQFF. The CDR3 coding sequence is TGTGCCAGCAGTGAACCGGGAGTGCTTGGGTACAATGAGCAGTTCTTC.

This chain uses TRBV4-1 with TRBJ1-6, with TRBD1 identical over 7 bases. Germline V gene sequence: CDR1 MGHRA, CDR2 YSYEKL. Unmatched junction bases numbered 3, after V lost 3 bases and J lost 4 bases. The CDR3 has 15 residues. CDR3 sequence reads: CASSHRDSYNSPLHF. CDR3 in DNA: TGCGCCAGCAGCCACAGGGACAGTTATAATTCACCCCTCCACTTT.

J is TRBJ2-5 and V is TRBV5-1, with 10 bases fitting TRBD1. Germline lookup yields CDR1 SGHRS and CDR2 YFSETQ. V shed 0 bases, J shed 4 bases, and the junction held 0 bases outside the gene matches. CDR3 size: 14 residues. The CDR3 is CASSLGTGGETQYF. The CDR3 DNA reads TGCGCCAGCAGCTTGGGGACAGGGGGAGAGACCCAGTACTTC.

This clone was found once. The V gene is TRBV6-1, the J gene TRBJ1-1; unclear D gene. The V and J ends lost 7 bases and 6 bases respectively, with 15 bases between them. The CDR3 loop spans 13 amino acids. The germline gives CDR1 MNHNS, CDR2 SASEGT. CDR3 region: CASTRQTLAEAFF. The CDR3 DNA is TGTGCCAGCACCCGACAAACTCTGGCTGAAGCTTTCTTT.